Following are 2 T cell receptor beta chains from one sample sequenced in a study of neurological immune-mediated disorders. TCRdb redid the calling of the 5' RACE reads with MiXCR, one entry per CDR3 protein. In the table there are 35,000 to 45,000 distinct CDR3 sequences, almost 7.5% of which are singletons. Sequencing was carried out using PBMCs. The receptor set was obtained from a middle-aged woman in good health.

This clonotype has at least ten counts. The genes are TRBV10-2 and TRBJ1-1; D possibly corresponds to TRBD1 (5 bases). The ends were cut back, 2 bases at V and 4 bases at J, with 14 bases in the middle. Germline V lookup: CDR1 WSHSY, CDR2 SAAADI. The CDR3 covers 15 residues. CDR3 amino acids: CASSESLGTGTEAFF. For the CDR3, the DNA is TGCGCCAGCAGTGAGAGCTTGGGGACGGGCACTGAAGCTTTCTTT.

Many counts were recorded for this clonotype. The V and J genes are TRBV6-5 and TRBJ2-1; 7 positions agree with TRBD2. The CDR3 totals 14 residues. V lost 1 base to trimming and J lost 5 bases; unmatched junction nucleotides: 2. Germline CDR1 MNHEY, CDR2 SVGAGI. This chain's CDR3 is CASSYFGRNNEQFF. As DNA, the CDR3 is TGTGCCAGCAGTTACTTCGGGAGGAACAATGAGCAGTTCTTC.